This T cell receptor (beta chain) is from a study of cytomegalovirus exposure and HLA in healthy donors. Regarding the study as a whole: Through in vitro validation, three CMV-associated chains were shown to be specific for CMV antigens. Later analysis associated a missense DCLRE1C variant with TCR beta V- and J-gene trimming. Relative to the roughly 690-donor mean, N-insertions were reportedly fewer in an Asian-associated ancestry cluster in a later analysis. The productive fraction for most TCR beta V segments was about 87% or about 30% in an earlier analysis.

Points on this clone: Its antigen remains unknown.

The V end lost 10 bases, the J end lost 8 bases, and 17 bases lay between the germline ends. This CDR3 spans 12 amino acids. Germline loops: CDR1 SNHLY, CDR2 FYNNEI. Primers: 60 Vbeta forward and 13 Jbeta reverse. Sequencing used immunoSEQ multiplex PCR; TCRdb keeps in-frame clones, though not all of them. Of about 170,000 clones in the sample, 85% were seen once. The sequence was obtained from a boy aged 2 to 9 in good health and CMV-seronegative. J is TRBJ1-2 and V is TRBV2, with no clear D. Sample: PBMCs. The CDR3 DNA sequence: TGTGCCATGCCGGACGGGGTGAAAGGCTACACCTTC. Residues: CAMPDGVKGYTF.